This T cell receptor beta chain was identified during a study of T cells in Graves' hyperthyroidism and ophthalmopathy. This clonotype occurred many times. Its antigen is not identified. Findings of the study overall: Model-based prediction identified ophthalmopathy a median roughly six months prior to its onset. Ophthalmopathy cases were set apart from stable hyperthyroidism by a 13 V-J model.

Uncontrolled infection, other autoimmune disease, pregnancy and lactation each barred patients from inclusion. Regions amplified from RNA transcripts were the TCR beta CDR3 regions. The TCR CDR3 was amplified in a first-round RT-PCR using the HTBI primer set. TCRdb redid the calling of the multiplex PCR reads with MiXCR, one entry per CDR3 protein. The sample records some 400,000 distinct CDR3 sequences, approximately 20% being singletons. J lost 4 bases, V lost 9 bases, and 1 base had no gene match. The germline gives CDR1 ENHRY, CDR2 SYGVKD. The CDR3 spans 12 residues. The chain links TRBV10-3 to TRBJ2-5; 11 bases are shared with TRBD1. Sample: blood. This sequence was found in a woman between 18 and 30 years old with Graves' hyperthyroidism. CDR3 sequence: CAMGQGGETQYF. CDR3 nucleotides: TGTGCCATGGGACAGGGGGGAGAGACCCAGTACTTC.